Detailed here is one TCR beta chain. Its target is unknown. This CDR3 has 18 amino acids. The junction had 12 bases not matched to a gene; V was cut back by 0 bases and J by 5 bases. Germline-derived CDR1 and CDR2 are MNHEY and SVGEGT. The authors used template switching to add a universal primer site and gave cDNA unique molecular identifiers. MiXCR, applied by TCRdb to the 5' RACE reads, yields one record per CDR3 protein. Found here are 700,000 or so distinct CDR3 sequences, 8.6% of them singletons; the top ten hold 0.75% to 1%. This sample is part of a study of identical twins. Study conclusions and caveats: Out-of-frame alpha sequences that twins shared showed excess low generation probability. Cross-sectional statistical analysis was relied on for the conclusions, without the same donors being followed. With abundant cord blood beta clonotypes, insertions were fewer; memory repertoires showed no such pattern.

This sample was also put to use in a study of yellow fever vaccine responses in identical twins.

Material: PBMCs. The chain joins TRBV6-2 or TRBV6-3 to TRBJ2-1; 8 bases agree with TRBD2. This TCR was recovered from a woman younger than 30 in good health. This CDR3 is CASSYSVVAGQLNNEQFF. For the CDR3, the DNA is TGTGCCAGCAGTTACTCTGTGGTAGCGGGACAACTTAACAATGAGCAGTTCTTC.